Below, 31 T cell receptor beta chains from the same sample are listed, as sequenced in a study of Graves' ophthalmopathy and Graves' hyperthyroidism. As the template, RNA transcripts were used to amplify TCR beta CDR3 regions. After a first-round RT-PCR with HTBI primers, a second-round multiplex PCR was run. MiXCR was run by TCRdb on the multiplex PCR reads, yielding one entry per CDR3 protein. The data hold roughly 230,000 distinct CDR3 sequences, with under 25% observed a single time. The specimen sequenced was peripheral blood. These receptors were taken from a woman between 45 and 60 years old with Graves' ophthalmopathy.

The chain combines TRBV30 with TRBJ1-1; D unclear. Trimming stripped 0 bases from V and 8 bases from J, with 7 bases between. Germline CDR1 is GTSNPN and CDR2 is SVGIG (reference sequence). This CDR3 spans 11 amino acids. In DNA, the CDR3 is TGTGCCTGGAGTGTCCGAATAGAAGCTTTCTTT. It specifies CAWSVRIEAFF.

This clonotype turned up a few times. The chain combines TRBV12-3 or TRBV12-4 with TRBJ2-7, with unresolved D. The V gene lost 4 bases and the J gene lost 0 bases, with 13 bases spanning the gap. The CDR3 consists of 15 residues. CDR3 in DNA: TGTGCCAGCAGTTCCGGGCAGGTTCGCTCCTACGAGCAGTACTTC. This encodes CASSSGQVRSYEQYF.

This clonotype has at least ten counts. The chain couples TRBV5-1 to TRBJ1-1; the match to TRBD1 covers 11 bases. The trim removed 3 bases at V and 4 bases at J, leaving 14 bases unmatched. The CDR3 covers 18 residues. Germline V gives CDR1 SGHRS, CDR2 YFSETQ. The CDR3: CASSSRDRGTRVSTEAFF. As DNA, the CDR3 is TGCGCCAGCAGCTCCCGGGACAGGGGGACTAGAGTCTCCACTGAAGCTTTCTTT.

This clonotype came up many times. The chain carries TRBV7-6 and TRBJ2-5, with 9 positions matching TRBD2. V trimming: 7 bases; J trimming: 0 bases; junction bases outside the gene matches: 9. The CDR3 loop spans 16 amino acids. Germline CDR1 reads SGHVS; CDR2 reads FNYEAQ. CDR3 protein: CASTGGLAGHQETQYF. The CDR3 DNA reads as TGTGCCAGCACAGGGGGGCTAGCGGGACACCAAGAGACCCAGTACTTC.

This clonotype was detected ten times or more. The chain couples TRBV12-3 or TRBV12-4 to TRBJ1-1; TRBD1 aligns across 9 bases. V was clipped by 5 bases and J by 5 bases; unmatched bases: 9. This CDR3 spans 15 amino acids. CDR3 amino acids: CASSPTGQGKTEAFF. DNA of the CDR3: TGTGCCAGCAGTCCGACGGGACAGGGTAAAACTGAAGCTTTCTTT.

A single count supports this clonotype. V and J are TRBV12-3 or TRBV12-4 and TRBJ2-7; D ambiguous. The CDR3 is 12 residues long. Trimming cost V 8 bases and J 2 bases, with 10 bases left between them. This CDR3 reads CASSPYTYEQYF. The CDR3 DNA reads as TGTGCCAGCTCCCCGTATACCTACGAGCAGTACTTC.

This clonotype has at least ten counts. The V gene is TRBV6-2 or TRBV6-3, the J gene TRBJ1-2; D is perhaps TRBD1 (5 bases). V lost 0 bases and J lost 8, with 10 bases in between. The germline CDR1 and CDR2 sequences are MNHEY and SVGEGT. The CDR3 loop spans 13 amino acids. The DNA for the CDR3 is TGTGCCAGCAGTTACTCTGGTCGGGGCGGCTACACCTTC. Protein: CASSYSGRGGYTF.

In regard to this clonotype: A much larger clone lies one base from this, so it may be a read error. It is likely a read error, because the conserved phenylalanine at the end of the CDR3 is missing. The chain joins TRBV20-1 to TRBJ2-5, with TRBD1 matching over 12 bases. This CDR3 spans 15 amino acids. CDR1 is DFQATT and CDR2 is SNEGSKA in the germline V gene (reference sequence). V was pared by 6 bases and J by 5 bases, with 10 bases of the junction left unmatched. The CDR3 DNA reads TGCAGTGCCGATTCGGGACAGGGGGCCAGGGAGACCCAGTACTCC. Protein sequence: CSADSGQGARETQYS.

V usage is TRBV28 and J usage is TRBJ2-5; TRBD2 agrees at 10 bases. The CDR3 totals 16 residues. Germline V gives CDR1 MDHEN, CDR2 SYDVKM. The junction had 6 bases not matched to a gene; V was cut back by 4 bases and J by 1 base. CDR3 sequence: CASSSWTSGGQETQYF. Written as DNA, the CDR3 is TGTGCCAGCAGTTCCTGGACTAGCGGAGGCCAAGAGACCCAGTACTTC.

This clonotype has a count of ten or more. The chain has TRBV6-2 or TRBV6-3 and TRBJ2-7; weak D call: TRBD1 (6 bases). Germline values: CDR1 MNHEY, CDR2 SVGEGT. Trimming cost V 6 bases and J 3 bases, with 12 bases left between them. The CDR3 sequence is 13 residues long. In nucleotides, the CDR3 is TGTGCCAGCAGCCGGACAGCAAACTACGAGCAGTACTTC. Its protein is CASSRTANYEQYF.

Here the CDR3 reads CASRRTVSYEQYF. The CDR3 DNA is TGTGCCAGCAGGCGGACAGTTTCCTACGAGCAGTACTTC. The chain joins TRBV6-2 or TRBV6-3 to TRBJ2-7; D is possibly TRBD1 (6 bases). Germline V gene data show CDR1 as MNHEY and CDR2 as SVGEGT. V lost 6 bases and J lost 1, with 10 bases in between. The CDR3 runs to 13 residues.

This clonotype was observed at least ten times. J is TRBJ1-1 and V is TRBV7-8; D call uncertain. V lost 1 base to trimming and J lost 3 bases, with 15 bases between them. This CDR3 is built from 16 residues. Germline CDR1 and CDR2: SGHVS and FQNEAQ. The CDR3 loop is CASSLGYNGRDTEAFF. The CDR3 region has the DNA TGTGCCAGCAGCTTAGGCTACAACGGGCGGGACACTGAAGCTTTCTTT.

This clonotype was seen only a few times. J is TRBJ1-1 and V is TRBV6-1; no reliable D call. The CDR3 is 13 residues long. Germline V CDR1 and CDR2: MNHNS, SASEGT. V lost 7 bases and J lost 8, with 17 bases in between. CDR3 region: CASTQAPRSEAFF. The CDR3 DNA is TGTGCCAGCACCCAGGCCCCTAGATCCGAAGCTTTCTTT.

This clonotype was seen at least ten times. The chain recombines TRBV2 with TRBJ2-7; D gene unclear. V gave up 7 bases and J gave up 0 bases, with 7 bases separating them. The CDR3 runs 12 residues. Germline lookup yields CDR1 SNHLY and CDR2 FYNNEI. CDR3: CASKWASYEQYF. In nucleotides, the CDR3 is TGTGCCAGCAAGTGGGCCTCCTACGAGCAGTACTTC. The entire variable domain, with the rest obtained from reference TRBV2 and TRBJ2-7, is as follows: EPEVTQTPSHQVTQMGQEVILRCVPISNHLYFYWYRQILGQKVEFLVSFYNNEISEKSEIFDDQFSVERPDGSNFTLKIRSTKLEDSAMYFCASKWASYEQYFGPGTRLTVT.

This clonotype was found many times. This chain uses TRBV10-3 with TRBJ1-2, with a possible D match to TRBD1 (5 bases). The V and J ends lost 3 bases and 8 bases respectively, with 13 bases between them. CDR1 and CDR2 (germline): ENHRY, SYGVKD. The CDR3 totals 13 residues. The CDR3: CAISDLKKGGYTF. The CDR3 region has the DNA TGTGCCATCAGTGACCTTAAGAAGGGGGGCTACACCTTC.

This clonotype was observed many times. This chain connects TRBV27 to TRBJ1-1; weak D call: TRBD1 (6 bases). The germline V gene encodes CDR1 MNHEY and CDR2 SMNVEV (reference sequence). The CDR3 contains 12 residues. V was pared by 6 bases and J by 5 bases, with 10 bases between. The CDR3 DNA sequence: TGTGCCAGCAGGGAGGGGGAGACTGAAGCTTTCTTT. This sequence encodes CASREGETEAFF.

The sample holds a few counts of this clonotype. This chain joins TRBV3-1 and TRBJ2-5; 11 bases align to TRBD2. The CDR3 totals 17 residues. Losses at the gene ends were 6 bases for V and 7 bases for J; bases not matched to a gene: 16. The germline CDR1 and CDR2 sequences are LGHDT and YNNKEL (reference sequence). The CDR3 protein is CASRLAGGSLRRPTQYF. The CDR3 region has the DNA TGTGCCAGCAGATTAGCGGGAGGGTCCTTAAGGCGTCCGACCCAGTACTTC.

Ten or more counts support this clonotype. This chain links TRBV13 with TRBJ1-1, with D perhaps matching TRBD1 (6 bases). The germline gives CDR1 PRHDT, CDR2 FYEKMQ (reference sequence). The CDR3 covers 13 residues. V was pared by 1 base and J by 7 bases, with 10 bases between. CDR3 DNA sequence: TGTGCCAGCAGCTTAGAGGGGGGGCGTGAAGCTTTCTTT. This sequence encodes CASSLEGGREAFF.

This clonotype was detected many times. The junction departs from germline at one end; a sequencing error may be responsible. The rearrangement links TRBV12-3 or TRBV12-4 to TRBJ2-7, with D possibly matching TRBD1 (6 bases). This CDR3 region has 12 residues. The CDR3 is CASSGKPGHPRF. For the CDR3, the DNA is TGTGCCAGCAGTGGCAAACCGGGACATCCGCGCTTC.

This clonotype was detected only a few times. This chain joins TRBV13 and TRBJ1-2; D remains ambiguous. The V end lost 5 bases, the J end lost 2 bases, and 15 bases lay between the germline ends. The CDR3 sequence is 15 residues long. From germline, CDR1 is PRHDT and CDR2 FYEKMQ (reference sequence). The CDR3: CASSRSPTCNYGYTF. Written as DNA, the CDR3 is TGTGCCAGCAGCAGAAGCCCTACATGCAACTATGGCTACACCTTC.

This clonotype came up many times. The chain employs TRBV6-4 and TRBJ2-7; 9 bases are a match to TRBD2. Unmatched junction bases numbered 20, after V lost 6 bases and J lost 5 bases. The CDR3 spans 18 residues. Germline CDR1 is MRHNA and CDR2 is SNTAGT. As DNA, the CDR3 is TGTGCCAGCAGGACCCCCCGAGGCGGGAGGGCCGTGAGAAACGAGCAGTACTTC. Its protein product is CASRTPRGGRAVRNEQYF.

This clonotype has a count of ten or more. The chain joins TRBV29-1 to TRBJ1-2, with a possible D match to TRBD1 (6 bases). Per germline, CDR1 SQVTM and CDR2 ANQGSEA. Trimming stripped 7 bases from V and 3 bases from J, with 18 bases between. The CDR3 is made up of 14 amino acids. The CDR3 is CSAWGTPGDYGYTF. The CDR3 DNA reads as TGCAGCGCTTGGGGGACACCTGGAGACTATGGCTACACCTTC.

This clonotype was counted a few times. This chain joins TRBV30 and TRBJ2-7; 7 bases are shared with TRBD1. The junction had 5 bases not matched to a gene; V was cut back by 5 bases and J by 4 bases. The CDR3 covers 12 residues. Germline values: CDR1 GTSNPN, CDR2 SVGIG (reference sequence). Here the CDR3 DNA reads TGTGCCTGGGAGACAGGGCCTTACGAGCAGTACTTC. It translates to CAWETGPYEQYF.

This rearrangement joins TRBV24-1 to TRBJ1-1; no clear D. The CDR3 runs 15 residues. Germline V CDR1 and CDR2: KGHDR, SFDVKD. V was pared by 3 bases and J by 6 bases, with 16 bases between. The CDR3 sequence is CATSDGSTGEAEAFF. CDR3 DNA: TGTGCCACCAGTGATGGAAGCACCGGGGAGGCTGAAGCTTTCTTT.

This clonotype has ten or more counts. Since the CDR3 does not end with the conserved phenylalanine or tryptophan, this likely comes from a read error. The chain combines TRBV6-1 with TRBJ2-7, with 8 positions matching TRBD2. V lost 8 bases and J lost 3; bases outside the gene matches: 3. CDR3 size: 12 residues. In germline, CDR1 is MNHNS, CDR2 SASEGT. The CDR3 loop reads CASERERYEQYL. The CDR3 DNA is TGTGCCAGCGAGCGGGAGCGCTACGAGCAGTACCTC.

The count of this clonotype is one. The genes are TRBV6-2 or TRBV6-3 and TRBJ2-5; 7 bases fit TRBD2. The CDR3 sequence is 14 residues long. V shed 6 bases, J shed 5 bases, and the junction held 9 bases outside the gene matches. The V gene's germline CDR1 is MNHEY and CDR2 SVGEGT. In DNA form, the CDR3 reads TGTGCCAGCAGACGCTCGGGGGGTCAGGAGACCCAGTACTTC. It is translated as CASRRSGGQETQYF.

This clonotype was seen more than once but under ten times. V is TRBV20-1 and J is TRBJ2-5, with D possibly TRBD1 on 5 matching bases. There are 15 residues in the CDR3. Germline V gene sequence: CDR1 DFQATT, CDR2 SNEGSKA (reference sequence). Trimming stripped 3 bases from V and 2 bases from J, with 16 bases between. The CDR3 DNA reads TGCAGTGCTAGGAGATCAGGGTCTCTTCAAGAGACCCAGTACTTC. It yields the protein CSARRSGSLQETQYF.

This clonotype was counted ten times or more. The chain links TRBV30 to TRBJ1-5; TRBD1 agrees at 9 bases. This CDR3 has 14 residues. Germline V lookup: CDR1 GTSNPN, CDR2 SVGIG (reference sequence). With 8 bases clipped from V and 4 bases from J, the junction kept 9 bases outside the gene matches. The CDR3 is CAGLPGQGNQPQHF. CDR3 DNA: TGTGCCGGGTTACCGGGACAGGGTAATCAGCCCCAGCATTTT.

The V and J genes are TRBV30 and TRBJ2-7, with D tentatively TRBD1 or TRBD2 (6 bases each). This CDR3 region has 14 residues. Germline lookup yields CDR1 GTSNPN and CDR2 SVGIG (reference sequence). Trimming shortened V by 2 bases and J by 1 base, and 12 bases separated the two germline ends. The DNA for the CDR3 is TGTGCCTGGAGTATGGGGGGCGCATCCTACGAGCAGTACTTC. It yields the protein CAWSMGGASYEQYF.

The chain employs TRBV7-3 and TRBJ2-5; the match to TRBD2 covers 8 bases. Germline CDR1 SGHTA, CDR2 FQGTGA. Losses at the gene ends were 5 bases for V and 5 bases for J; bases not matched to a gene: 7. CDR3 size: 14 residues. The chain's CDR3 is CASSELRGGETQYF. CDR3 coding DNA: TGTGCCAGCAGCGAATTACGGGGGGGGGAGACCCAGTACTTC.

There are many counts of this clonotype. CDR3 sequence (DNA): TGTGCCACCAGCAGTGGGACTAGCGGAAAAGAGACCCAGTACTTC. It codes for CATSSGTSGKETQYF. The rearrangement uses TRBV15 and TRBJ2-5; 11 bases align to TRBD2. The CDR3 spans 15 residues. The V segment lost 3 bases and the J segment 3 bases; nucleotides outside the gene matches: 3. Germline V gene sequence: CDR1 LNHNV, CDR2 YYDKDF (reference sequence).